One and the same sample provided the 32 T cell receptor beta chains below, sequenced in a study of shared T cell receptors in the human thymus. Profiled with immunoSEQ multiplex PCR; TCRdb holds only in-frame clones, not every one. In the table there are hundreds of thousands of clones, about 90% of which are singletons. These data were also filed under a second study, of human thymus T cells.

Sequencing was performed on thymocytes. Receptors originate from a boy under two years old with a congenital heart defect.

This chain joins TRBV5-1 and TRBJ1-1; D perhaps matches TRBD1 (6 bases). Germline-derived CDR1 and CDR2 are SGHRS and YFSETQ. The CDR3 is 14 residues long. Trimming shortened V by 3 bases and J by 6 bases, and 15 bases separated the two germline ends. CDR3 DNA sequence: TGCGCCAGCAGCTGGGACACGTCGCAAGCTGAAGCTTTCTTT. Its translation: CASSWDTSQAEAFF.

In this sample, this clone turned up once. This chain uses TRBV18 with TRBJ1-5, with D unclear. Germline V gene data show CDR1 as KGHSH and CDR2 as LQKENI. CDR3 length equals 20 residues. V was shortened by 2 bases and J by 1 base, with 24 bases between the two germline ends. CDR3 residues: CASSPIRIPESTGSNQPQHF. The CDR3 DNA reads TGTGCCAGCTCACCAATTCGGATCCCAGAGAGTACGGGGAGCAATCAGCCCCAGCATTTT.

The V and J genes are TRBV14 and TRBJ2-2, with a weak D call TRBD2 (5 bases). CDR1 and CDR2 from the germline V gene are SGHDN and FVKESK. CDR3 size: 16 residues. V gave up 3 bases and J gave up 1 base, with 12 bases separating them. CDR3 region: CASSHASGGNTGELFF. CDR3 sequence (DNA): TGTGCCAGCAGCCATGCTTCAGGAGGGAACACCGGGGAGCTGTTTTTT.

The V and J genes are TRBV4-2 and TRBJ2-1, with 8 bases that match TRBD2. Unmatched junction bases numbered 5, after V lost 3 bases and J lost 4 bases. The germline V gene has CDR1 LGHNA and CDR2 YNFKEQ. This CDR3 spans 15 amino acids. This CDR3 reads CASSQSGSIYNEQFF. CDR3 sequence (DNA): TGTGCCAGCAGCCAGAGCGGGAGTATATACAATGAGCAGTTCTTC.

This rearrangement joins TRBV10-1 to TRBJ2-3; TRBD2 aligns across 7 bases. The V segment lost 2 bases and the J segment 0 bases; nucleotides outside the gene matches: 2. Germline CDR1 and CDR2: WNHNN and SYGVQD (reference sequence). This CDR3 is 15 amino acids long. The DNA for the CDR3 is TGCGCCAGCAGTGAGCGGGGACTAAGCACAGATACGCAGTATTTT. This translates into CASSERGLSTDTQYF.

The rearrangement links TRBV5-4 to TRBJ2-5, with TRBD1 identical over 7 bases. Germline V gene data show CDR1 as SGHNT and CDR2 as YYREEE (reference sequence). V shed 4 bases and J 3 bases; nucleotides not matched to a gene: 9. This CDR3 region has 15 residues. The CDR3 reads CASSRQGTTKETQYF. The DNA for the CDR3 is TGTGCCAGCAGCCGACAGGGTACAACCAAAGAGACCCAGTACTTC.

The chain employs TRBV28 and TRBJ2-3; the match to TRBD2 covers 7 bases. The J segment lost 6 bases and the V segment lost 3 bases, leaving 9 bases of the junction unmatched. The CDR3 length is 15 residues. Germline V gene sequence: CDR1 MDHEN, CDR2 SYDVKM. DNA for the CDR3: TGTGCCAGCAGTTTCCTAGCGGAAGAGGCCGATACGCAGTATTTT. Protein product: CASSFLAEEADTQYF.

V and J are TRBV12-5 and TRBJ1-5; maybe TRBD1 (5 bases). Trimming left V 6 bases short and J 1 base short, with 13 bases between. The germline V gene encodes CDR1 LGHNT and CDR2 FRNRAP. This CDR3 is built from 15 residues. CDR3 region: CASGPAGGSNQPQHF. The CDR3 coding sequence is TGTGCTAGTGGCCCCGCGGGGGGGAGCAATCAGCCCCAGCATTTT.

The chain is built from TRBV6-5 and TRBJ2-1; tentative D call: TRBD2 (5 bases). V shed 4 bases and J shed 4 bases, with 14 bases lying between them. The germline gives CDR1 MNHEY, CDR2 SVGAGI. This CDR3 is 15 amino acids long. This CDR3 reads CASSSPGGLYNEQFF. The DNA of the CDR3 is TGTGCCAGCAGTTCGCCGGGCGGGTTATACAATGAGCAGTTCTTC.

This chain joins TRBV5-5 and TRBJ2-7, with 11 positions matching TRBD2. After removal of 4 bases from V and 6 bases from J, the junction contained 9 bases not matched to a gene. The CDR3 is 15 residues long. Germline V lookup: CDR1 SGHKS, CDR2 YYEKEE (reference sequence). This CDR3 reads CASSPGLAGAGEQYF. Written as DNA, the CDR3 is TGTGCCAGCAGCCCAGGACTAGCGGGCGCCGGCGAGCAGTACTTC.

CDR3 sequence (DNA): TGTGCCAGCAGCTTTGGGGCGGGAGATCAGCTACCCTACAATGAGCAGTTCTTC. Protein product: CASSFGAGDQLPYNEQFF. This chain uses TRBV5-6 with TRBJ2-1; 7 positions match TRBD2. Germline V gives CDR1 SGHDT, CDR2 YYEEEE. Germline trimming cut 2 bases from V and 2 bases from J; bases unmatched to any gene: 13. This CDR3 has 18 residues.

The V call is TRBV4-1, the J call TRBJ2-2; TRBD2 is a possible D gene (5 bases). Germline CDR1 reads MGHRA; CDR2 reads YSYEKL. The CDR3 consists of 16 residues. Trimming removed 1 base at V and 0 bases at J, with 9 bases between. In DNA form, the CDR3 reads TGCGCCAGCAGCCAAGCGGCGGGTGCGAACACCGGGGAGCTGTTTTTT. Its translation: CASSQAAGANTGELFF.

Only one count was recorded for this clone. The V call is TRBV14, the J call TRBJ2-1; D is possibly TRBD1 (6 bases). The CDR3 totals 15 residues. Germline lookup yields CDR1 SGHDN and CDR2 FVKESK. CDR3 residues: CDRDDSMGKDNEQFF. CDR3 in DNA: TGTGACAGGGACGACAGTATGGGAAAAGACAATGAGCAGTTCTTC.

This chain uses TRBV7-9 with TRBJ1-2; D gene ambiguous. V lost 4 bases, J lost 3 bases, and 18 bases lay in between. The CDR3 is 16 amino acids. Germline CDR1 reads SEHNR; CDR2 reads FQNEAQ (reference sequence). CDR3: CASSSGWNPLDYGYTF. The CDR3 DNA is TGTGCCAGCAGCTCCGGGTGGAACCCTCTTGACTATGGCTACACCTTC.

This chain connects TRBV10-1 to TRBJ1-1, with a possible D match to TRBD1 (5 bases). Looked up from germline, CDR1 is WNHNN and CDR2 is SYGVQD (reference sequence). CDR3 length: 14 amino acids. V lost 4 bases to trimming and J lost 10 bases, with 19 bases between them. The CDR3 loop is CASSVRQGLGGAFF. Here the CDR3 DNA reads TGCGCCAGCAGTGTCCGGCAGGGCCTCGGGGGAGCTTTCTTT.

This chain links TRBV5-1 with TRBJ2-1, with TRBD2 matching over 11 bases. Germline V gives CDR1 SGHRS, CDR2 YFSETQ. J gave up 8 bases and V 4 bases, and 11 bases lay outside the gene matches. CDR3 size: 16 residues. The CDR3 nucleotides read TGCGCCAGCAGCCCCGATAGCGGGAGGGCCTGGGATGAGCAGTTCTTC. Translating gives CASSPDSGRAWDEQFF.

The V and J genes are TRBV7-6 and TRBJ2-7; D perhaps matches TRBD1 (5 bases). The V end was cut by 4 bases, the J end by 3 bases, with 16 bases between. This CDR3 comprises 15 residues. Germline V gene sequence: CDR1 SGHVS, CDR2 FNYEAQ. CDR3 in amino acids: CASSWGHHPLYEQYF. CDR3 in DNA: TGTGCCAGCAGCTGGGGCCACCATCCACTCTACGAGCAGTACTTC.

CDR3 in DNA: TGCAGCGTTTACCGGACAGGGGGTGGTGGCTACACCTTC. Its protein product is CSVYRTGGGGYTF. This chain joins TRBV29-1 and TRBJ1-2; the match to TRBD1 covers 10 bases. Germline V CDR1 and CDR2: SQVTM, ANQGSEA. The CDR3 length is 13 residues. V shed 5 bases, J shed 7 bases, and the junction held 7 bases outside the gene matches.

For the CDR3, the DNA is TGTGCCAGCAGATCCCCTCAGGGACCCCAGCATTTT. As protein: CASRSPQGPQHF. V is TRBV27 and J is TRBJ1-5; tentatively, D is TRBD1 (5 bases). The V gene lost 6 bases and the J gene lost 10 bases, with 13 bases spanning the gap. The CDR3 totals 12 residues. The germline V gene encodes CDR1 MNHEY and CDR2 SMNVEV (reference sequence).

Of note for this clone: At the DNA level, this CDR3 is encoded by other sequences in the same sample as well. V usage is TRBV4-2 and J usage is TRBJ1-6; TRBD1 is a possible D gene (5 bases). The ends were cut back, 1 base at V and 6 bases at J, with 19 bases in the middle. The CDR3 length is 18 residues. Germline V lookup: CDR1 LGHNA, CDR2 YNFKEQ. CDR3 nucleotides: TGTGCCAGCAGCCAAGGATTATACGGGACTCACCCTAATTCACCCCTCCACTTT. This sequence encodes CASSQGLYGTHPNSPLHF.

The rearrangement links TRBV11-2 to TRBJ1-1, with 7 bases that match TRBD1. The germline gives CDR1 SGHAT, CDR2 FQNNGV. There are 14 residues in the CDR3. Trimming at V came to 2 bases and at J to 3 bases, leaving 3 bases not matched to a gene. The CDR3 nucleotides are TGTGCCAGCAGCTTACCAGGGGGAGACACTGAAGCTTTCTTT. This sequence encodes CASSLPGGDTEAFF.

V and J are TRBV7-9 and TRBJ1-2; no clear D gene. The CDR3 consists of 16 residues. Looked up from germline, CDR1 is SEHNR and CDR2 is FQNEAQ (reference sequence). Trimming cost V 4 bases and J 4 bases, with 19 bases left between them. CDR3: CASSSREHQGSYGYTF. CDR3 nucleotides: TGTGCCAGCAGCTCCCGGGAACACCAAGGGAGCTATGGCTACACCTTC.

This chain links TRBV27 with TRBJ1-6, with a possible D match to TRBD1 (6 bases). The CDR3 contains 16 residues. Germline CDR1 MNHEY, CDR2 SMNVEV (reference sequence). V dropped 3 bases and J dropped 16 bases, with 25 bases sitting between them. CDR3 sequence reads: CASSFAPRGQLTPLHF. CDR3 nucleotides: TGTGCCAGCAGTTTTGCCCCCCGAGGACAGCTAACGCCTCTCCACTTT.

The V call is TRBV4-1, the J call TRBJ2-3; maybe TRBD1 (6 bases). Trimming removed 0 bases at V and 4 bases at J, with 11 bases between. Germline-derived CDR1 and CDR2 are MGHRA and YSYEKL. This CDR3 is 15 amino acids long. CDR3 sequence (DNA): TGCGCCAGCAGCCAAGACGAGAAGGGGGCAGATACGCAGTATTTT. Its translation: CASSQDEKGADTQYF.

As concerns this clone: A junction boundary mismatches the germline segment, possibly from a read error. In the same sample, other DNA sequences code for this CDR3. The rearrangement joins TRBV5-1 to TRBJ1-2; D perhaps matches TRBD1 (5 bases). CDR1 and CDR2 (germline): SGHRS, YFSETQ. CDR3 size: 14 residues. For the CDR3, the DNA is TGCGCCAGCATCCTGATCGGCAGGGACTACGGCTACACCTTC. Protein: CASILIGRDYGYTF.

This chain uses TRBV5-4 with TRBJ2-4; TRBD1 agrees at 9 bases. The CDR3 covers 15 residues. Germline-derived CDR1 and CDR2 are SGHNT and YYREEE (reference sequence). V was clipped by 4 bases and J by 5 bases; unmatched bases: 7. CDR3 region: CASSTGTGRENIQYF. The CDR3 region has the DNA TGTGCCAGCAGCACGGGGACAGGGAGGGAAAACATTCAGTACTTC. The full variable domain, completed using reference TRBV5-4 and TRBJ2-4, is ETGVTQSPTHLIKTRGQQVTLRCSSQSGHNTVSWYQQALGQGPQFIFQYYREEENGRGNFPPRFSGLQFPNYSSELNVNALELDDSALYLCASSTGTGRENIQYFGAGTRLSVL.

This chain uses TRBV21-1 with TRBJ2-7; the table's D call of TRBD1 was not tested on the DNA. TRBV21-1 is labeled a pseudogene. The CDR3 has 15 residues. Written as DNA, the CDR3 is TGTGCCAGCAGCTCCTTCTACAGGGGTACCTACGAGCAGTACTTC. It is translated as CASSSFYRGTYEQYF.

V and J are TRBV4-3 and TRBJ1-1; 8 bases are a match to TRBD1. Germline V gene data show CDR1 as LGHNA and CDR2 as YSLEER. J gave up 1 base and V 1 base, and 5 bases lay outside the gene matches. The CDR3 extends over 16 amino acids. The CDR3 reads CASSQAPDRGNTEAFF. Here the CDR3 DNA reads TGCGCCAGCAGCCAAGCGCCCGACAGGGGGAACACTGAAGCTTTCTTT.

J is TRBJ1-6 and V is TRBV5-4, with D possibly TRBD1 on 6 matching bases. Germline V gives CDR1 SGHNT, CDR2 YYREEE (reference sequence). V was trimmed by 2 bases and J by 2 bases, leaving 20 bases between them. The CDR3 is made up of 19 amino acids. The chain's CDR3 is CASSFVQGNTSAYNSPLHF. CDR3 sequence (DNA): TGTGCCAGCAGCTTTGTACAGGGCAATACTAGCGCCTATAATTCACCCCTCCACTTT.

CDR3 residues: CASRPDRGLDTIYF. CDR3 coding DNA: TGTGCCAGCAGGCCTGACAGGGGGCTAGACACCATATATTTT. The rearrangement joins TRBV9 to TRBJ1-3, with TRBD1 matching over 10 bases. With V trimmed by 5 bases and J by 8 bases, 7 bases remained unmatched. CDR1 and CDR2 from the germline V gene are SGDLS and YYNGEE. This CDR3 comprises 14 residues.

This clone was seen just once. Other DNA sequences within the sample encode an identical CDR3. The V gene is TRBV29-1, the J gene TRBJ2-7; the match to TRBD2 covers 7 bases. The germline gives CDR1 SQVTM, CDR2 ANQGSEA. After removal of 1 base from V and 1 base from J, the junction contained 1 base not matched to a gene. CDR3 length: 13 residues. CDR3 sequence reads: CSVEAGGSYEQYF. The DNA of the CDR3 is TGCAGCGTTGAAGCGGGGGGTTCCTACGAGCAGTACTTC.

The chain employs TRBV28 and TRBJ2-1; 10 nucleotides agree with TRBD2. J gave up 5 bases and V 5 bases, and 12 bases lay outside the gene matches. This CDR3 contains 17 residues. The germline gives CDR1 MDHEN, CDR2 SYDVKM. CDR3 loop: CASSPISSGRANNEQFF. The CDR3 DNA follows: TGTGCCAGCAGTCCAATCTCGAGCGGGAGGGCCAACAATGAGCAGTTCTTC.